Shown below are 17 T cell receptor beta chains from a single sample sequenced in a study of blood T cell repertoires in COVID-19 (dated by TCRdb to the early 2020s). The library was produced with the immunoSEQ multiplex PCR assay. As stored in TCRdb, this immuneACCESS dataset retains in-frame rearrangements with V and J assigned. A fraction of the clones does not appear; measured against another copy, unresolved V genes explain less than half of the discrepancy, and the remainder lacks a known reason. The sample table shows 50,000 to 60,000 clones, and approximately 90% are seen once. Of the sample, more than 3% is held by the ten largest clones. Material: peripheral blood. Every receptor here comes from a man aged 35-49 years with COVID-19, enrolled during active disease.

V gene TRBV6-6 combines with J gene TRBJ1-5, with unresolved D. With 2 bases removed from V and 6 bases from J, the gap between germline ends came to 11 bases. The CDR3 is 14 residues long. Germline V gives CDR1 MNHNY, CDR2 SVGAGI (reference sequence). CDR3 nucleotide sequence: TGTGCCAGCAGTTACACCCCAGGAGGTCAGCCCCAGCATTTT. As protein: CASSYTPGGQPQHF.

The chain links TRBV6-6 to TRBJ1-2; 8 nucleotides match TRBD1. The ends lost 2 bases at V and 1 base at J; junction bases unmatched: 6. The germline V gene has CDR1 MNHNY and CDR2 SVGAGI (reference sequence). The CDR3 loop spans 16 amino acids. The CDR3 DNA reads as TGTGCCAGCAGTTACAGCACAGGGGGTTTTAACTATGGCTACACCTTC. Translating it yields CASSYSTGGFNYGYTF.

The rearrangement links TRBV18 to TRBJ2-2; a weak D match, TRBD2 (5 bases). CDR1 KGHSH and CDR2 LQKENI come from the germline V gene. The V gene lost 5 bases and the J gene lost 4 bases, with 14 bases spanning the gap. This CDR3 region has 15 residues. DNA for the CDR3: TGTGCCAGCTCAGAGGGTTTATTGCGCACCGGGGAGCTGTTTTTT. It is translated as CASSEGLLRTGELFF.

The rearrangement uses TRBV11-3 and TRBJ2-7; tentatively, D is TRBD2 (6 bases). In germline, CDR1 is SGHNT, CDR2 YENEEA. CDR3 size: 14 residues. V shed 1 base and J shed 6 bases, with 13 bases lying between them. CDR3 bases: TGTGCCAGCAGCTTAGGGGGGGTTGGGAGCGAGCAGTACTTC. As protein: CASSLGGVGSEQYF.

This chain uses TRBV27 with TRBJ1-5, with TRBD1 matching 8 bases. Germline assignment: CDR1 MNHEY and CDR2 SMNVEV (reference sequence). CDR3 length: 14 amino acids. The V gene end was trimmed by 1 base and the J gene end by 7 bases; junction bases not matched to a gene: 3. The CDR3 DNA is TGTGCCAGCAGTTTATGGGGACAGGACCAGCCCCAGCATTTT. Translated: CASSLWGQDQPQHF.

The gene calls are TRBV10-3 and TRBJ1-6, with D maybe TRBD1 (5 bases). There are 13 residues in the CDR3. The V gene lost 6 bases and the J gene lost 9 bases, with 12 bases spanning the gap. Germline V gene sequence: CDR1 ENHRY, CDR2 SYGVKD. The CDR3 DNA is TGTGCCATCAGGGACACCGAATCTTCACCCCTCCACTTT. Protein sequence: CAIRDTESSPLHF.

CDR3 DNA sequence: TGTGCCAGCACAGCGACAGGGAGTCTGCGTGAAGCTTTCTTT. Protein product: CASTATGSLREAFF. The rearrangement links TRBV6-5 to TRBJ1-1; TRBD1 matches 7 bases. Germline trimming cut 7 bases from V and 7 bases from J; bases unmatched to any gene: 12. Germline-derived CDR1 and CDR2 are MNHEY and SVGAGI. This CDR3 has 14 amino acids.

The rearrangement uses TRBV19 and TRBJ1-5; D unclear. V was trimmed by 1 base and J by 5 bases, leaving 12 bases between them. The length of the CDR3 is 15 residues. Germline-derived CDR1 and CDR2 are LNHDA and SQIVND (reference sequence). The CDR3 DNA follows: TGTGCCAGTAGTATAGGCGACTATGATCATCAGCCCCAGCATTTT. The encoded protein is CASSIGDYDHQPQHF.

CDR3 residues: CASRNLAGGTTGEQYF. CDR3 in DNA: TGTGCCAGCAGGAACCTAGCGGGGGGAACAACGGGGGAGCAGTACTTC. The chain combines TRBV28 with TRBJ2-7; 11 nucleotides match TRBD2. From germline, CDR1 is MDHEN and CDR2 SYDVKM. With V trimmed by 6 bases and J by 7 bases, 14 bases remained unmatched. The CDR3 runs 16 residues. The full variable domain, with the rest looked up from reference TRBV28 and TRBJ2-7, is DVKVTQSSRYLVKRTGEKVFLECVQDMDHENMFWYRQDPGLGLRLIYFSYDVKMKEKGDIPEGYSVSREKKERFSLILESASTNQTSMYLCASRNLAGGTTGEQYFGPGTRLTVT.

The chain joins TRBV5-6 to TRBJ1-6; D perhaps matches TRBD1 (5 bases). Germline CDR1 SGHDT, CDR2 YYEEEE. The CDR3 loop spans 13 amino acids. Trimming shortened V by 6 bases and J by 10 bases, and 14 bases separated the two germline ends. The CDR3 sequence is CASNQGWGSPLHF. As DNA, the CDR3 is TGTGCCAGCAACCAGGGTTGGGGATCACCCCTCCACTTT. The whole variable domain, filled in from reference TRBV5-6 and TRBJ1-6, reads DAGVTQSPTHLIKTRGQQVTLRCSPKSGHDTVSWYQQALGQGPQFIFQYYEEEERQRGNFPDRFSGHQFPNYSSELNVNALLLGDSALYLCASNQGWGSPLHFGNGTRLTVT.

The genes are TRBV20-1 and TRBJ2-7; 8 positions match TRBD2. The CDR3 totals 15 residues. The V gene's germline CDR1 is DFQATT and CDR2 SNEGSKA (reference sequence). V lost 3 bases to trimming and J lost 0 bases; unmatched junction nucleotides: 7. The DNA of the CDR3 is TGCAGTGCTAGTAGCGGGGATCTTTCCTCCTACGAGCAGTACTTC. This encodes CSASSGDLSSYEQYF.

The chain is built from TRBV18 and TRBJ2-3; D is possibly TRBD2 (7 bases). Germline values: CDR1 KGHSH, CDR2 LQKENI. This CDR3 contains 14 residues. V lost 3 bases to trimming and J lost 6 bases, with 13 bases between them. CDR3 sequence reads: CASSPPPGGDTQYF. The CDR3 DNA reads TGTGCCAGCTCACCCCCCCCGGGGGGCGATACGCAGTATTTT.

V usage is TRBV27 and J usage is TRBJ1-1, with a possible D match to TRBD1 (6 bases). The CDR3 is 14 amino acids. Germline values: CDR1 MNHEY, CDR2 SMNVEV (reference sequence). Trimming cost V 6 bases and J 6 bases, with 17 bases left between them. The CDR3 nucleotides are TGTGCCAGCAGCCGAAAACTACAGGGTCCTGAAGCTTTCTTT. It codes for CASSRKLQGPEAFF.

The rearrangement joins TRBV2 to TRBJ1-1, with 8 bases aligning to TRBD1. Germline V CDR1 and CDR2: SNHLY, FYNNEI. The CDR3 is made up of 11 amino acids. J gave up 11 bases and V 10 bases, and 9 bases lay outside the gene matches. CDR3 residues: CATERDRTAFF. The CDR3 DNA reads TGTGCCACCGAGAGGGACAGGACGGCTTTCTTT.

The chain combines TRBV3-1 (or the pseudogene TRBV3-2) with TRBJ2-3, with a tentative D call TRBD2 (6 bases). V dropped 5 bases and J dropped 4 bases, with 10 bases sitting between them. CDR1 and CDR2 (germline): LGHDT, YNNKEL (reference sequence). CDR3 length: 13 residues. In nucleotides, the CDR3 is TGTGCCAGCAGCAAAGGGGAGGCAGATACGCAGTATTTT. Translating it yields CASSKGEADTQYF.

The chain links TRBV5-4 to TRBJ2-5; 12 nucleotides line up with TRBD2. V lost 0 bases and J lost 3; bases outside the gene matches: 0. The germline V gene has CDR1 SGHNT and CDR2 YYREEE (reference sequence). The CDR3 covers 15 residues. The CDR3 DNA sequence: TGTGCCAGCAGCTTGGGACTAGCGGGGGAAGAGACCCAGTACTTC. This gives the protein CASSLGLAGEETQYF.

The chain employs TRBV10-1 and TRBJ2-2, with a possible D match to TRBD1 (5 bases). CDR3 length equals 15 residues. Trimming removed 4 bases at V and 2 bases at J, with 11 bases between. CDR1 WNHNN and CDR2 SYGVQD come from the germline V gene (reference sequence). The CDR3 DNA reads TGCGCCAGCAGTGCCATAGGGGAAAACACCGGGGAGCTGTTTTTT. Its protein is CASSAIGENTGELFF.